These T cell receptor beta chains were read from a single sample in a study of shared clonotypes between healthy human individuals. Profiling relied on immunoSEQ multiplex PCR, and the TCRdb table lists in-frame clones only, not all of them. The sample has around 2.1 million clones, about 93% seen once; the top ten hold about 1.5%. Sample: naive CD8+ T cells from PBMCs. All receptors come from a man aged 18 to 30 in good health. Some clones in this sample may be carry-over from other donors' samples. CDR3s include the opening cysteine and the closing phenylalanine or tryptophan. D genes are given only for firm matches. For some rows the clone size is stated as once, few or many, or as a class when expanded; others skip it.

clone size	D gene	V gene	J gene	CDR3 protein	CDR3 DNA
-	-	TRBV19	TRBJ2-2	CASMGAERGRETGELFF	TGTGCCAGTATGGGGGCCGAAAGGGGCAGGGAAACCGGGGAGCTGTTTTTT
once	TRBD2	TRBV12-5	TRBJ2-7	CASDVTLAGSSYEQYF	TGTGCTAGTGACGTCACCCTAGCGGGGAGCTCCTACGAGCAGTACTTC
-	TRBD1	TRBV7-9	TRBJ2-7	CASSLDRGSYEQYF	TGTGCCAGCAGCTTAGACAGGGGGTCGTACGAGCAGTACTTC
-	-	TRBV2	TRBJ2-7	CASSGVGGYEQYF	TGTGCCAGCAGTGGAGTCGGAGGCTACGAGCAGTACTTC
-	-	TRBV27	TRBJ1-4	CASSFQGSANEKLFF	TGTGCCAGCAGTTTTCAGGGATCAGCTAATGAAAAACTGTTTTTT
-	TRBD2	TRBV5-1	TRBJ2-1	CASSLGRGYNEQFF	TGCGCCAGCAGCTTGGGGCGGGGGTACAATGAGCAGTTCTTC
-	-	TRBV6-6	TRBJ1-1	CASSYSEGNTEAFF	TGTGCCAGCAGTTACTCCGAGGGGAACACTGAAGCTTTCTTT
once	TRBD2	TRBV5-4	TRBJ2-7	CASSLARASGDSYEQYF	TGTGCCAGCAGCTTGGCCAGAGCTAGCGGGGACTCCTACGAGCAGTACTTC
-	TRBD2	TRBV4-1	TRBJ2-2	CASSQVSGRAIPGELFF	TGCGCCAGCAGCCAAGTATCCGGGAGGGCCATTCCCGGGGAGCTGTTTTTT
-	-	TRBV5-1	TRBJ2-7	CASSLAGDEQYF	TGCGCCAGCAGCTTGGCGGGAGACGAGCAGTACTTC
-	-	TRBV5-1	TRBJ2-7	CASSPGTNYEQYF	TGCGCCAGCAGCCCAGGGACAAACTACGAGCAGTACTTC
-	-	TRBV10-1	TRBJ2-2	CASSDQTEINPNTGELFF	TGCGCCAGCAGTGACCAGACAGAGATAAACCCGAACACCGGGGAGCTGTTTTTT
-	-	TRBV27	TRBJ1-2	CASSLGPSRAGNYGYTF	TGTGCCAGCAGTTTAGGGCCTAGCAGGGCAGGGAACTATGGCTACACCTTC
-	-	TRBV2	TRBJ1-4	CASSEPGAPTGELFF	TGTGCCAGCAGTGAACCAGGGGCCCCGACGGGAGAACTGTTTTTT
-	-	TRBV28	TRBJ1-4	CASSNNEKLFF	TGTGCCAGCAGCAATAATGAAAAACTGTTTTTT
-	TRBD1	TRBV9	TRBJ2-3	CASSVETGSSTDTQYF	TGTGCCAGCAGCGTAGAGACAGGGTCTAGCACAGATACGCAGTATTTT
-	TRBD2	TRBV14	TRBJ2-7	CASSQGTSGSYEQYF	TGTGCCAGCAGCCAAGGGACTAGCGGGAGTTACGAGCAGTACTTC
once	-	TRBV7-9	TRBJ2-5	CASSLKVLYQETQYF	TGTGCCAGCAGCTTAAAGGTTTTGTACCAAGAGACCCAGTACTTC
-	-	TRBV28	TRBJ1-2	CASSLTSGYGYTF	TGTGCCAGCAGTCTGACATCCGGCTATGGCTACACCTTC
-	-	TRBV19	TRBJ1-1	CASSLGGSTEAFF	TGTGCCAGTAGCTTAGGGGGGAGCACTGAAGCTTTCTTT
-	TRBD1	TRBV27	TRBJ1-2	CASSSRTGGAGYGYTF	TGTGCCAGCAGTTCCCGCACAGGGGGCGCTGGATATGGCTACACCTTC
-	-	TRBV7-9	TRBJ2-1	CASSSPEGSGNEQFF	TGTGCCAGCAGCTCTCCCGAGGGTAGCGGCAATGAGCAGTTCTTC